This T cell receptor beta chain was sequenced in a study of blood T cell repertoires in COVID-19. Study-wide context: Sources were T cells, B-cell-depleted T cells, or PBMCs; the material itself was cDNA or gDNA.

The Seattle patients, enrolled during active infection, were followed longitudinally. This CDR3 comprises 15 residues. Unmatched junction bases numbered 8, after V lost 6 bases and J lost 4 bases. The germline V gene encodes CDR1 MNHEY and CDR2 SVGAGI. Per the original methods: Researchers report that nucleated cell counts were estimated from reference gene primer amplification. TCRdb's copy holds only in-frame clones and misses some; the assay was immunoSEQ multiplex PCR. That table supplies the V and J calls and clone size; D and trimming were determined from the DNA. The table lists about 300,000 clones, roughly 91% of them singletons.

This receptor was taken from a woman in her thirties with COVID-19, enrolled during active disease. V gene TRBV6-5 combines with J gene TRBJ1-3; TRBD1 aligns across 8 bases. Source material: peripheral blood. This chain's CDR3 is CASSRQGRRGNTIYF. CDR3 nucleotides: TGTGCCAGCAGCCGACAGGGGCGCAGGGGAAACACCATATATTTT.